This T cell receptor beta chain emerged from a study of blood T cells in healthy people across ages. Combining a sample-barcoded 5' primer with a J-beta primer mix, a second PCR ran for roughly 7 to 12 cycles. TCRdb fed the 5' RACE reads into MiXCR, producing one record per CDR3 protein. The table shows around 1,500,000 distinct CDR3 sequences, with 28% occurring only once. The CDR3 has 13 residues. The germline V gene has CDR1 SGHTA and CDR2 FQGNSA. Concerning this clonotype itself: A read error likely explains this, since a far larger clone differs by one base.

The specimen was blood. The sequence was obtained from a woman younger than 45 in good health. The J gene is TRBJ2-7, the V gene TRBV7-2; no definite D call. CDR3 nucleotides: TGTGCCAGCAGCTTGGGCGGACGCTACGAGCAGGACTTC. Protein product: CASSLGGRYEQDF.